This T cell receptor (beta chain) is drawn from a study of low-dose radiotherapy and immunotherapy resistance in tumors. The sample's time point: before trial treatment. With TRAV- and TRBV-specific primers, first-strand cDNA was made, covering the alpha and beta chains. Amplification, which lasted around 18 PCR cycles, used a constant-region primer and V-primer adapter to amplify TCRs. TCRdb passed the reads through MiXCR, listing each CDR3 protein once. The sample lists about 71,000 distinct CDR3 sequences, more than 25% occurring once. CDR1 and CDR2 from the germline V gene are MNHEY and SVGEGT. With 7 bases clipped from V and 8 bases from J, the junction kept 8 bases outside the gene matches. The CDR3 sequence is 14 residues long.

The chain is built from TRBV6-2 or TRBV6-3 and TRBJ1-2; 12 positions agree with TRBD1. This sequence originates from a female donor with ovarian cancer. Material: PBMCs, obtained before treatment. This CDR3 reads CASNKGQGAGGYTF. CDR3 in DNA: TGTGCCAGCAACAAGGGACAGGGGGCTGGAGGCTACACCTTC.